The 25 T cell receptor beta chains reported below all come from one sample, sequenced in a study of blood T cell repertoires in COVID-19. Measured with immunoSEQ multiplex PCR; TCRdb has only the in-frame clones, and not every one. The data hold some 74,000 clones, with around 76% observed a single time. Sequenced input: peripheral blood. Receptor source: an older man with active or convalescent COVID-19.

CDR3 in amino acids: CASSRKPGVHTGELFF. The CDR3 region has the DNA TGTGCCAGCAGCCGAAAACCGGGGGTGCACACCGGGGAGCTGTTTTTT. J is TRBJ2-2 and V is TRBV27; D might be TRBD2 (6 bases). V lost 6 bases, J lost 3 bases, and 17 bases lay in between. The CDR3 covers 16 residues. Germline CDR1 and CDR2: MNHEY and SMNVEV (reference sequence).

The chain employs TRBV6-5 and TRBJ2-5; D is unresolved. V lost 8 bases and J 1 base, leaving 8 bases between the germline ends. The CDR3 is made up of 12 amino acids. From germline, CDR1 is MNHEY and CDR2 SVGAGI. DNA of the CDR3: TGTGCCAGCGCGTTAACCCAAGAGACCCAGTACTTC. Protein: CASALTQETQYF.

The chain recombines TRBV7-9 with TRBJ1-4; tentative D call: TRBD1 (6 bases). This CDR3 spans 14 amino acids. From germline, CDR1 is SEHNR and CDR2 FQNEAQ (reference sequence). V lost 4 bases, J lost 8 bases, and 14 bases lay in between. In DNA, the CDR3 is TGTGCCAGCAGCTCCCAGGGGTACGAGGAAAAACTGTTTTTT. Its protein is CASSSQGYEEKLFF.

The CDR3 loop reads CASSAQGNYNSPLHF. The CDR3 DNA reads as TGTGCCAGCAGTGCCCAGGGCAACTATAATTCACCCCTCCACTTT. The chain uses TRBV2 and TRBJ1-6; D possibly corresponds to TRBD1 (5 bases). Trimming took 4 bases from V and 3 from J, leaving 10 bases between them. The germline V gene has CDR1 SNHLY and CDR2 FYNNEI. The length of the CDR3 is 15 residues.

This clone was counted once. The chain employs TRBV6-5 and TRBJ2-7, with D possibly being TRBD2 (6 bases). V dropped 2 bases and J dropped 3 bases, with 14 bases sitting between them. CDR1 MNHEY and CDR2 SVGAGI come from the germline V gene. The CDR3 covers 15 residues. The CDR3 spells CASSYVLGGNYEQYF. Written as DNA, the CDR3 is TGTGCCAGCAGTTACGTCCTGGGGGGAAACTACGAGCAGTACTTC.

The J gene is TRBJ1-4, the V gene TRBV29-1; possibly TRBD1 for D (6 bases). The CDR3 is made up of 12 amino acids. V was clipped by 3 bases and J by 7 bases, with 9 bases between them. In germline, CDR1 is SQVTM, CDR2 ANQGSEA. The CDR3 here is CSVEGRGEKLFF. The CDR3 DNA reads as TGCAGCGTTGAGGGCAGGGGTGAAAAACTGTTTTTT.

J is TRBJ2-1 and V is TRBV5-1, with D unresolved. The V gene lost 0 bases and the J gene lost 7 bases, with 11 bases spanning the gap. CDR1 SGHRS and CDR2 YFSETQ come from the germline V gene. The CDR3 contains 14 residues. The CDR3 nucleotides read TGCGCCAGCAGCTTGGTCGCCGCGCGGAATGAGCAGTTCTTC. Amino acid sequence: CASSLVAARNEQFF.

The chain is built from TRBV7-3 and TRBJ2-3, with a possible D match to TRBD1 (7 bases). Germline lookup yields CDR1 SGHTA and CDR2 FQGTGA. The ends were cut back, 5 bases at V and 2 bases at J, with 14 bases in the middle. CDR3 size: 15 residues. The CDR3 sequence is CASSRDRDSTDTQYF. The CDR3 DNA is TGTGCCAGCAGCAGAGACAGGGACTCCACAGATACGCAGTATTTT.

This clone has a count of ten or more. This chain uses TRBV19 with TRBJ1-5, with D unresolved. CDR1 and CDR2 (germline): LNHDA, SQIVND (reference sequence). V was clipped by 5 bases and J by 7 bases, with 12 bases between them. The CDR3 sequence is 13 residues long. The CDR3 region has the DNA TGTGCCAGTAGTCTCTCGCCGGTACAGCCCCAGCATTTT. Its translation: CASSLSPVQPQHF.

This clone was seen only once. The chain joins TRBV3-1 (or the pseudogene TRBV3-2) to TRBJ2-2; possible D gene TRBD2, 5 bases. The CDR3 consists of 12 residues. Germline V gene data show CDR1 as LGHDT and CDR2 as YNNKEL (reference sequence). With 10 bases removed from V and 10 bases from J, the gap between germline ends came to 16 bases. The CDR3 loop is CATQAEGMELFF. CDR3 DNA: TGTGCCACCCAAGCAGAGGGAATGGAGCTGTTTTTT.

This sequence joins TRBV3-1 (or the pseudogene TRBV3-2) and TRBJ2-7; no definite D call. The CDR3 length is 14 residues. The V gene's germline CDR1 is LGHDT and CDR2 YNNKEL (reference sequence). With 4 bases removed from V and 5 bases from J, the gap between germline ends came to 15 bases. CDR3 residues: CASSPHFPPNEQYF. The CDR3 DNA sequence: TGTGCCAGCAGCCCACATTTTCCCCCCAACGAGCAGTACTTC.

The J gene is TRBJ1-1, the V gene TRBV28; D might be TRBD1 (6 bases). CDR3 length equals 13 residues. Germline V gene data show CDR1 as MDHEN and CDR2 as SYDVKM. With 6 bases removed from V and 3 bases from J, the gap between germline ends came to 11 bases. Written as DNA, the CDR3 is TGTGCCAGCAGGCTTAACAGGGACACTGAAGCTTTCTTT. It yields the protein CASRLNRDTEAFF.

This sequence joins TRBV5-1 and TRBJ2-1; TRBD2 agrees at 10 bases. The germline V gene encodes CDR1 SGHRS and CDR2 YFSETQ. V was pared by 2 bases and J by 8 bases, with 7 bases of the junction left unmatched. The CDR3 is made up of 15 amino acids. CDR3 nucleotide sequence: TGCGCCAGCAGCTTATCTAGCGGGGGTAATTATGAGCAGTTCTTC. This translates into CASSLSSGGNYEQFF.

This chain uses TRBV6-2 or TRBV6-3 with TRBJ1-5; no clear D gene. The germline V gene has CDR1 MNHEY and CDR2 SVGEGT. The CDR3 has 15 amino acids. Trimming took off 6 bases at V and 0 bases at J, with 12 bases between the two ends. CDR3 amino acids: CASSRLVYSNQPQHF. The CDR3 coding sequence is TGTGCCAGCAGCAGACTCGTCTATAGCAATCAGCCCCAGCATTTT.

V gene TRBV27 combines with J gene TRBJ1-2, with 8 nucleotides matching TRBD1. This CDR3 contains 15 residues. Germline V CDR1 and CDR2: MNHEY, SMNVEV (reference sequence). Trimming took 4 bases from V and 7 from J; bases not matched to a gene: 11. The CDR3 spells CASSSLQGGRGGYTF. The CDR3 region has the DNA TGTGCCAGCAGTTCGCTACAGGGGGGGAGAGGTGGCTACACCTTC.

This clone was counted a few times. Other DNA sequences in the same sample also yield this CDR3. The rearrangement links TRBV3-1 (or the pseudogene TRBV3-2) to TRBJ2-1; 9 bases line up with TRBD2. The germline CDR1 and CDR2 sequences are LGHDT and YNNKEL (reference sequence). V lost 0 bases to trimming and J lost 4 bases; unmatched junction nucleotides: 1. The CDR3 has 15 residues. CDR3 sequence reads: CASSQDSGGYNEQFF. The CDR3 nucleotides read TGTGCCAGCAGCCAAGACAGCGGGGGGTACAATGAGCAGTTCTTC.

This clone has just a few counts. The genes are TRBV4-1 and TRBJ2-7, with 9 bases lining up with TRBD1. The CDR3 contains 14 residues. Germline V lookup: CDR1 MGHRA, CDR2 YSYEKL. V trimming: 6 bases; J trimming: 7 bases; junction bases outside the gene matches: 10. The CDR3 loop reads CASRAGTGNGEQYF. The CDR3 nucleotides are TGCGCCAGCAGGGCCGGGACAGGGAATGGGGAGCAGTACTTC.

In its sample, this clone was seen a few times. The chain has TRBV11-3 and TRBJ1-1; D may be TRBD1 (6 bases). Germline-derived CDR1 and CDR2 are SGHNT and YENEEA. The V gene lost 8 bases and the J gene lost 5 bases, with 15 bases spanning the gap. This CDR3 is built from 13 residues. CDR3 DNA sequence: TGTGCCAGCGGTCTCAGGGGTTCGACTGAAGCTTTCTTT. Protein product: CASGLRGSTEAFF.

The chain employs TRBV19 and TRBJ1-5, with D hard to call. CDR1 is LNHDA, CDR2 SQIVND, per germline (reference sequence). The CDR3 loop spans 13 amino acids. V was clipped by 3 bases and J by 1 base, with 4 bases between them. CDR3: CASSIKSNQPQHF. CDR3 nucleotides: TGTGCCAGTAGTATTAAAAGCAATCAGCCCCAGCATTTT. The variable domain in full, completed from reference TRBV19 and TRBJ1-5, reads DGGITQSPKYLFRKEGQNVTLSCEQNLNHDAMYWYRQDPGQGLRLIYYSQIVNDFQKGDIAEGYSVSREKKESFPLTVTSAQKNPTAFYLCASSIKSNQPQHFGDGTRLSIL.

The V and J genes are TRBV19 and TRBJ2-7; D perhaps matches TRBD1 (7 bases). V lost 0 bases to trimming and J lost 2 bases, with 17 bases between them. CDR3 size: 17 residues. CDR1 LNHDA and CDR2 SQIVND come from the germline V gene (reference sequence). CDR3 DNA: TGTGCCAGTAGTATAGACGGGTGGCGGGACAGCCCCTACGAGCAGTACTTC. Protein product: CASSIDGWRDSPYEQYF. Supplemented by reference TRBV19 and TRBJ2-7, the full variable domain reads DGGITQSPKYLFRKEGQNVTLSCEQNLNHDAMYWYRQDPGQGLRLIYYSQIVNDFQKGDIAEGYSVSREKKESFPLTVTSAQKNPTAFYLCASSIDGWRDSPYEQYFGPGTRLTVT.

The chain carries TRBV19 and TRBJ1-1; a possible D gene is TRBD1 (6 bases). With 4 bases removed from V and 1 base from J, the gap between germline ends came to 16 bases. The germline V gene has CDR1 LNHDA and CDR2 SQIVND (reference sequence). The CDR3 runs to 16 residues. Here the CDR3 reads CASSKGGLDRNTEAFF. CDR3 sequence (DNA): TGTGCCAGTAGTAAAGGGGGTCTCGACAGGAACACTGAAGCTTTCTTT.

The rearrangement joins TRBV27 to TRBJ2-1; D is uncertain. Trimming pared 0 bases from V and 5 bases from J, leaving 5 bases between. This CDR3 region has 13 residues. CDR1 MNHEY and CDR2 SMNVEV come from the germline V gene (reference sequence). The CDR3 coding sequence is TGTGCCAGCAGTTTATCTCCCGACAATGAGCAGTTCTTC. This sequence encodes CASSLSPDNEQFF.

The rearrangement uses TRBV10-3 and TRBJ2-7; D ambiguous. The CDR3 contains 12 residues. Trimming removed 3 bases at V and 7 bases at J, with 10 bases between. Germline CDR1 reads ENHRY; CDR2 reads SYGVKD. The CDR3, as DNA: TGTGCCATCAGTGATCTAGTGAGTGAGCAGTACTTC. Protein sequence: CAISDLVSEQYF.

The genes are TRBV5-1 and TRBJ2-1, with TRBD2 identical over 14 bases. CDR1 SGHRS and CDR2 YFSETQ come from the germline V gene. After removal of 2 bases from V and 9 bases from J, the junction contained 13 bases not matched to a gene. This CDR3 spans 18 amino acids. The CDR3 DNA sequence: TGCGCCAGCAGCTTCTCGGGACTAGCGGGGGTGGTTATGAGTGAGCAGTTCTTC. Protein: CASSFSGLAGVVMSEQFF.

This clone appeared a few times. The CDR3 spells CASKGSNEKLFF. CDR3 bases: TGTGCCAGCAAGGGGTCTAATGAAAAACTGTTTTTT. The rearrangement joins TRBV2 to TRBJ1-4; D is perhaps TRBD1 (5 bases). V gave up 7 bases and J gave up 3 bases, with 6 bases separating them. CDR1 is SNHLY and CDR2 is FYNNEI in the germline V gene. This CDR3 comprises 12 residues.